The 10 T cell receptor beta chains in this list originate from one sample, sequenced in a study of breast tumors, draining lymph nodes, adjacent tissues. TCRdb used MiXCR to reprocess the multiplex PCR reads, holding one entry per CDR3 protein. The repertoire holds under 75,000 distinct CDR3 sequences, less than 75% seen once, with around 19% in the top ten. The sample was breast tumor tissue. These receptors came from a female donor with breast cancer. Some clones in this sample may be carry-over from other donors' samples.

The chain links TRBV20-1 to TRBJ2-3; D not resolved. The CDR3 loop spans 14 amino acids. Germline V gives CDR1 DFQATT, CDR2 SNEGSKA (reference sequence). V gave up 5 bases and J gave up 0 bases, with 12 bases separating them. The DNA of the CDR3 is TGCAGTGCTTTCCCCGGAACTAGCACAGATACGCAGTATTTT. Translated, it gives CSAFPGTSTDTQYF.

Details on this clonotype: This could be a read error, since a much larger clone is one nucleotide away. The DNA for the CDR3 is TGCGCCAGCCCCCAGGGGCAGCTCTTC. Translation: CASPQGQLF. The chain is built from TRBV10-2 and TRBJ2-1, with D possibly being TRBD1 (6 bases). The CDR3 is made up of 9 amino acids. The germline V gene has CDR1 WSHSY and CDR2 SAAADI.

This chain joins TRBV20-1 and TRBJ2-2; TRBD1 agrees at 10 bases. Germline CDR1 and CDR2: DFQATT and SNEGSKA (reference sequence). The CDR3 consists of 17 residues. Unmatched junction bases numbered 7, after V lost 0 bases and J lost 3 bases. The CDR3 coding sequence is TGCAGTGCTAGAGAGAACCGGGACAGGGGATACACCGGGGAGCTGTTTTTT. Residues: CSARENRDRGYTGELFF.

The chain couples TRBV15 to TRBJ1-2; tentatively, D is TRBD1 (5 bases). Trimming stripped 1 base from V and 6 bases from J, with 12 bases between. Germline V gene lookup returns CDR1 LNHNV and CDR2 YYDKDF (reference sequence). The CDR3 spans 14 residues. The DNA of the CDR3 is TGTGCCACCAGCAGAGTCGGGGCAGGGCATGGCTACACCTTC. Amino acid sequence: CATSRVGAGHGYTF.

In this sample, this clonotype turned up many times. CDR3 amino acids: CASSQSGGPNEKLFF. In DNA, the CDR3 is TGTGCCAGCTCACAATCAGGGGGCCCTAATGAAAAACTGTTTTTT. V usage is TRBV18 and J usage is TRBJ1-4, with 8 bases identical to TRBD1. Germline-derived CDR1 and CDR2 are KGHSH and LQKENI. The CDR3 is made up of 15 amino acids. After removal of 4 bases from V and 3 bases from J, the junction contained 4 bases not matched to a gene.

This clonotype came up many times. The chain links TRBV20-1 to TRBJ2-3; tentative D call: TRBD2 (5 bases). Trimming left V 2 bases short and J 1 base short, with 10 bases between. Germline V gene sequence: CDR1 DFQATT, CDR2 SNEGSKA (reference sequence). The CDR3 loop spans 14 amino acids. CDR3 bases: TGCAGTGCTAGACTTAGCGACCGCACAGATACGCAGTATTTT. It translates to CSARLSDRTDTQYF.

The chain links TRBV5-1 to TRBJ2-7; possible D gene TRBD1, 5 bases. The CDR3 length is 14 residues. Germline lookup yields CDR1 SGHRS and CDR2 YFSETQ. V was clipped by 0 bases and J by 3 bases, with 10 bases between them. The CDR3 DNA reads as TGCGCCAGCAGCTTGGGTTGGGGCAGCTACGAGCAGTACTTC. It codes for CASSLGWGSYEQYF.

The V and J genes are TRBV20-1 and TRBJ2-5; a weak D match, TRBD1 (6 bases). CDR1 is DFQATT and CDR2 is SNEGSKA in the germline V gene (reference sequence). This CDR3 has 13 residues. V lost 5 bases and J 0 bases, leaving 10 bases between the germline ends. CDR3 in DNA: TGCAGTGCTTCAAGACAGGACCAAGAGACCCAGTACTTC. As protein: CSASRQDQETQYF.

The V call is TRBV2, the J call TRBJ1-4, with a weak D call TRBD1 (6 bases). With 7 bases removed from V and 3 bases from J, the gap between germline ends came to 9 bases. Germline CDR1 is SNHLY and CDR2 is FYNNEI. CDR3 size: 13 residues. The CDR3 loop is CASNRESNEKLFF. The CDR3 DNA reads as TGTGCCAGCAACAGGGAGTCTAATGAAAAACTGTTTTTT.

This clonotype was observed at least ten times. The chain's CDR3 is CAWRSGTAGSELFF. As DNA, the CDR3 is TGTGCCTGGAGATCCGGGACCGCGGGTTCGGAACTGTTTTTT. The chain uses TRBV30 and TRBJ1-4, with a possible D match to TRBD1 (5 bases). The CDR3 is made up of 14 amino acids. Trimming pared 3 bases from V and 12 bases from J, leaving 20 bases between. Germline lookup yields CDR1 GTSNPN and CDR2 SVGIG (reference sequence).